The rows below give T cell receptor beta chains drawn from one sample of a study of T cells in Graves' hyperthyroidism and ophthalmopathy. Using its own MiXCR run on the multiplex PCR reads, TCRdb lists one record per CDR3 protein. Here the sample spans 550,000 to 650,000 distinct CDR3 sequences, approximately 15% being singletons. What was sequenced was blood. These TCRs come from a woman in her twenties or thirties with Graves' hyperthyroidism that later progressed to Graves' ophthalmopathy. Both conserved end residues are part of each CDR3. A D gene is named only where the DNA matches it firmly. Clone sizes are given selectively: once, few, many, or a class where the clone is expanded.

v_gene: TRBV20-1
j_gene: TRBJ2-7
abundance: .
d_gene: TRBD2
CDR3nt: TGCAGTGCTAGAGGGACTAGCGGGAGGGCCGAGTACGAGCAGTACTTC
CDR3aa: CSARGTSGRAEYEQYF

v_gene: TRBV6-5
j_gene: TRBJ1-5
abundance: many
d_gene: TRBD1
CDR3nt: TGTGCCAGCAGTTACTCGACTCCGGGACAGGGGGCCCTGCAGCCCCAGCATTTT
CDR3aa: CASSYSTPGQGALQPQHF

v_gene: TRBV20-1
j_gene: TRBJ2-7
abundance: many
d_gene: TRBD2
CDR3nt: TGCAGTGCAGAACCGGGACTAGCGGGTTACGAGCAGTACTTC
CDR3aa: CSAEPGLAGYEQYF

v_gene: TRBV6-1
j_gene: TRBJ1-1
abundance: many
d_gene: .
CDR3nt: TGTGCCAGCAGTTATTCCGGGACGGGATACGGAAGGTCTGAAGCTTTCTTT
CDR3aa: CASSYSGTGYGRSEAFF

v_gene: TRBV27
j_gene: TRBJ2-2
abundance: .
d_gene: .
CDR3nt: TGTGCCAGCAGTCTACAGGACCCTTCGGACACCGGGGAGCTGTTTTTT
CDR3aa: CASSLQDPSDTGELFF

v_gene: TRBV5-1
j_gene: TRBJ2-3
abundance: .
d_gene: TRBD2
CDR3nt: TGCGCCAGCAGCTTGGCCGGGACTAGCGGTACATTGATAGGTCTTACTAGCACAGATACGCAGTATTTT
CDR3aa: CASSLAGTSGTLIGLTSTDTQYF

v_gene: TRBV14
j_gene: TRBJ1-2
abundance: few
d_gene: .
CDR3nt: TGTGCCAGCAGCCAAGTTGGGCCCCTGGGAGGCTACACCTTC
CDR3aa: CASSQVGPLGGYTF

v_gene: TRBV5-1
j_gene: TRBJ1-1
abundance: many
d_gene: TRBD1
CDR3nt: TGCGCCAGCAGCATGGGACAGGCAACTGAAGCTTTCTTT
CDR3aa: CASSMGQATEAFF

v_gene: TRBV12-5
j_gene: TRBJ2-1
abundance: many
d_gene: TRBD2
CDR3nt: TGTGCTAGTGGTTTGTCACCCCTAACTAGCGGGAGGGTCAATGAGCAGTTCTTC
CDR3aa: CASGLSPLTSGRVNEQFF

v_gene: TRBV20-1
j_gene: TRBJ2-7
abundance: many
d_gene: .
CDR3nt: TGCAGTGCTAGAGAATCAGGTTCCTACGAGCAGTACTTC
CDR3aa: CSARESGSYEQYF

v_gene: TRBV2
j_gene: TRBJ1-5
abundance: many
d_gene: .
CDR3nt: TGTGCCAGCACCGAGACCGAGCTAACGAATCAGCCCCAGCATTTT
CDR3aa: CASTETELTNQPQHF

v_gene: TRBV4-1
j_gene: TRBJ1-2
abundance: few
d_gene: .
CDR3nt: TGCGCCAGCAGCCAAGTGGGGAAAGAGGACGGCTACACCTTC
CDR3aa: CASSQVGKEDGYTF

v_gene: TRBV3-1
j_gene: TRBJ2-3
abundance: many
d_gene: .
CDR3nt: TGTGCCAGCAGTCAATCCCCAGGGGTCTTTCATACGCAGTATTTT
CDR3aa: CASSQSPGVFHTQYF

v_gene: TRBV12-3/TRBV12-4
j_gene: TRBJ2-3
abundance: many
d_gene: TRBD2
CDR3nt: TGTGCCAGCAGTTTCCGGCGGGAGTCCCTTTTCTCCACAGATACGCAGTATTTT
CDR3aa: CASSFRRESLFSTDTQYF

v_gene: TRBV7-2
j_gene: TRBJ1-2
abundance: .
d_gene: .
CDR3nt: TGTGCCAGCAGCTCGCGGACGGAGAACTATGGCTACACCTTC
CDR3aa: CASSSRTENYGYTF

v_gene: TRBV18
j_gene: TRBJ1-6
abundance: many
d_gene: .
CDR3nt: TGTGCCAGCTCACCACCGGCGCGGGGTAATTCACCCCTCCACTTT
CDR3aa: CASSPPARGNSPLHF

v_gene: TRBV7-7
j_gene: TRBJ2-3
abundance: few
d_gene: TRBD2
CDR3nt: TGTGCTAGCAGCTTAGGACTAGCGGGAAGGGATACGCAGTATTTT
CDR3aa: CASSLGLAGRDTQYF

v_gene: TRBV24-1
j_gene: TRBJ1-1
abundance: many
d_gene: .
CDR3nt: TGTGCCACCAGCCGGGACTCCGGGGGGACTGAAGCTTTCTTT
CDR3aa: CATSRDSGGTEAFF

v_gene: TRBV20-1
j_gene: TRBJ2-3
abundance: .
d_gene: .
CDR3nt: TGCAGTGCTAGCCCCTTGGGCACAGATACGCAGTATTTT
CDR3aa: CSASPLGTDTQYF

v_gene: TRBV6-2/TRBV6-3
j_gene: TRBJ1-5
abundance: many
d_gene: .
CDR3nt: TGTGCCAGCAGCCATCCGGACGGAAGCAATCAGCCCCAGCATTTT
CDR3aa: CASSHPDGSNQPQHF

v_gene: TRBV6-1
j_gene: TRBJ1-6
abundance: many
d_gene: .
CDR3nt: TGTGCCAGCAGTGACGGACAGTCCTATAATTCACCCCTCCACTTT
CDR3aa: CASSDGQSYNSPLHF

v_gene: TRBV10-2
j_gene: TRBJ1-5
abundance: .
d_gene: .
CDR3nt: TGCGCCAGCACCTCCGTGGCTATAAACCCCTATAGCAATCAGCCCCAGCATTTT
CDR3aa: CASTSVAINPYSNQPQHF

v_gene: TRBV20-1
j_gene: TRBJ1-2
abundance: many
d_gene: .
CDR3nt: TGCAGTGGTTATGGCTACACCTTC
CDR3aa: CSGYGYTF

v_gene: TRBV20-1
j_gene: TRBJ1-5
abundance: .
d_gene: .
CDR3nt: TGCAGTGCTCAGGACATTAGCGCTTTTAGCAATCAGCCCCAGCATTTT
CDR3aa: CSAQDISAFSNQPQHF

v_gene: TRBV5-5
j_gene: TRBJ2-5
abundance: .
d_gene: .
CDR3nt: TGTGCCAGCAGCTTGTGGGGAGTTGTCGAGACCCAGTACTTC
CDR3aa: CASSLWGVVETQYF

v_gene: TRBV9
j_gene: TRBJ2-2
abundance: .
d_gene: .
CDR3nt: TGTGCCAGCAGCGTGGGCGCCCCGAGCACCGGGGAGCTGTTTTTT
CDR3aa: CASSVGAPSTGELFF

v_gene: TRBV10-3
j_gene: TRBJ2-5
abundance: many
d_gene: .
CDR3nt: TGTGCCATCAGTGAGCAGGGCAGACAAGAGACCCAGTACTTC
CDR3aa: CAISEQGRQETQYF

v_gene: TRBV19
j_gene: TRBJ2-1
abundance: few
d_gene: TRBD2
CDR3nt: TGTGCCGGCGGGACTAGCGGGAGCGGGGTCAATGAGCAGTTCTTC
CDR3aa: CAGGTSGSGVNEQFF

v_gene: TRBV7-2
j_gene: TRBJ2-2
abundance: .
d_gene: .
CDR3nt: TGTGCCAGCAGCTTAGGAAAGGGCGTGGAAACCGGGGAGCTGTTTTTT
CDR3aa: CASSLGKGVETGELFF

v_gene: TRBV6-5
j_gene: TRBJ2-7
abundance: many
d_gene: TRBD1
CDR3nt: TGTGCCAGCAGTTACCGGGGACAGGGGATTACCTACGAGCAGTACTTC
CDR3aa: CASSYRGQGITYEQYF

v_gene: TRBV28
j_gene: TRBJ2-1
abundance: .
d_gene: .
CDR3nt: TGTGCCAGCAGACTGAGGGTTACCTACAATGAGCAGTTCTTC
CDR3aa: CASRLRVTYNEQFF

v_gene: TRBV5-1
j_gene: TRBJ2-3
abundance: many
d_gene: TRBD2
CDR3nt: TGCGCCAGCAGCCCAAGCGGGAGTCCCCCAGATACGCAGTATTTT
CDR3aa: CASSPSGSPPDTQYF

v_gene: TRBV19
j_gene: TRBJ2-7
abundance: few
d_gene: .
CDR3nt: TGTGCCAGTAGTTGGATAGACTCCTACGAGCAGTACTTC
CDR3aa: CASSWIDSYEQYF

v_gene: TRBV19
j_gene: TRBJ1-3
abundance: .
d_gene: .
CDR3nt: TGTGCCAGTAGCCCCTCGGCGGCAGGTGCCTCTGGAAACACCATATATTTT
CDR3aa: CASSPSAAGASGNTIYF

v_gene: TRBV3-1
j_gene: TRBJ1-1
abundance: many
d_gene: .
CDR3nt: TGTGCCAGCAGCCAAGATCTGTGGGTCACTGAAGCTTTCTTT
CDR3aa: CASSQDLWVTEAFF

v_gene: TRBV7-9
j_gene: TRBJ1-4
abundance: .
d_gene: .
CDR3nt: TGTGCCAGCAGCTTAACGAGCGTAACTGATCGTAATGAAAAACTGTTTTTT
CDR3aa: CASSLTSVTDRNEKLFF

v_gene: TRBV12-3/TRBV12-4
j_gene: TRBJ1-6
abundance: many
d_gene: .
CDR3nt: TGTGCCAGCAGTTTAGGGTTCGGGAATGGCTCACCCCTCCACTTT
CDR3aa: CASSLGFGNGSPLHF

v_gene: TRBV18
j_gene: TRBJ1-2
abundance: many
d_gene: .
CDR3nt: TGTGCCAGCTCATCGACAGTCTATGGCTACACCTTC
CDR3aa: CASSSTVYGYTF

v_gene: TRBV2
j_gene: TRBJ2-7
abundance: few
d_gene: .
CDR3nt: TGTGCCAGCAGTGGGCAGGACCGAACCTACGAGCAGTACTTC
CDR3aa: CASSGQDRTYEQYF

v_gene: TRBV7-9
j_gene: TRBJ2-7
abundance: many
d_gene: TRBD2
CDR3nt: TGTGCCAGCAGCCGGACTAGCGGGGTATACGAGCAGTACTTC
CDR3aa: CASSRTSGVYEQYF

v_gene: TRBV2
j_gene: TRBJ1-1
abundance: .
d_gene: .
CDR3nt: TGTGCCAGCAGTGAGGAGGGTAGGGGCACTGAAGCTTTCTTT
CDR3aa: CASSEEGRGTEAFF